A single TCR beta chain is shown here with its context. The sample is drawn from a study of blood T cell repertoires in COVID-19. Study as a whole: The United States, Italy and Spain were the sources of the acute and convalescent COVID-19 samples. Sample material is recorded as cDNA or gDNA derived from T cells, B-cell-depleted T cells, or PBMCs.

V dropped 5 bases and J dropped 7 bases, with 21 bases sitting between them. CDR3 length: 17 residues. The germline V gene has CDR1 LNHDA and CDR2 SQIVND (reference sequence). Original handling: Cell counts per sample came from amplifying reference gene primers. Data came from immunoSEQ multiplex PCR; TCRdb stores just in-frame clones and leaves some out. The V and J calls and the clone size are those of that table, but D and trimming were determined from the DNA. The sample lists approximately 360,000 clones; almost 90% were seen once. The specimen sequenced was peripheral blood. The gene calls are TRBV19 and TRBJ1-6, with D uncertain. The receptor was isolated from a man between 18 and 35 years old with active or convalescent COVID-19. The CDR3: CASSSSVPLVWNSPLHF. The CDR3 DNA is TGTGCCAGTAGTTCATCGGTGCCCTTGGTATGGAATTCACCCCTCCACTTT.